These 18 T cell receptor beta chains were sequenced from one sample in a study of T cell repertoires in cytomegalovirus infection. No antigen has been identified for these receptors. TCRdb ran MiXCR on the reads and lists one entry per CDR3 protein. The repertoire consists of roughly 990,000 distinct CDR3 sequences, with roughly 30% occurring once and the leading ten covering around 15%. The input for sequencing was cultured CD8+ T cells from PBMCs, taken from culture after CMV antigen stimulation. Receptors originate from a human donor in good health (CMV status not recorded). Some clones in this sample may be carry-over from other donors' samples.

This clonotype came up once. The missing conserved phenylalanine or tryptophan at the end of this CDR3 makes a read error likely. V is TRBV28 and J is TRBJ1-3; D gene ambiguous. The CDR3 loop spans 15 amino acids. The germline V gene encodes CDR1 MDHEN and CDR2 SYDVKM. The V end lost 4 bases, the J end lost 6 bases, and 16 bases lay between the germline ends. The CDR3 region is CASSSTRAWPNTIYL. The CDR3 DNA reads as TGTGCCAGCAGTTCCACACGGGCTTGGCCAAACACCATATATCTT.

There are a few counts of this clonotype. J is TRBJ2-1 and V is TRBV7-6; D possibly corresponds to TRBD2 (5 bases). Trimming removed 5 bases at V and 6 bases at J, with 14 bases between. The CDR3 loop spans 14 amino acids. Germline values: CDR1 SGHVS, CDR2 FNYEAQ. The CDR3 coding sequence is TGTGCCAGCAGCCCCGGGGTTGGATTCAATGAGCAGTTCTTC. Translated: CASSPGVGFNEQFF.

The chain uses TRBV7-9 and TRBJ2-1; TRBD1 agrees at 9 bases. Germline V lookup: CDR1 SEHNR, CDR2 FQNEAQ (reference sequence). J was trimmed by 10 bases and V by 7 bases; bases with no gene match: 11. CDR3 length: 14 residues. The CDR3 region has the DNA TGTGCCAGCACCCACAGGGGGCGAGATCGGGAGCAGTTCTTC. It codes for CASTHRGRDREQFF.

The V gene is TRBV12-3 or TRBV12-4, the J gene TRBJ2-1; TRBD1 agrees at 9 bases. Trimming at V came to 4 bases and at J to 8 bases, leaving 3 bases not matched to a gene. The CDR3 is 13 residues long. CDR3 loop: CASSWDRDYEQFF. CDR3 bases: TGTGCCAGCAGTTGGGACAGGGACTATGAGCAGTTCTTC.

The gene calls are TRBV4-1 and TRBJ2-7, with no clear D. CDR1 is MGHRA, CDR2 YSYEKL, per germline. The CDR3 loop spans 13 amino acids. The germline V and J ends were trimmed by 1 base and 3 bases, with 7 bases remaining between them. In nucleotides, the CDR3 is TGCGCCAGCAGCCAAGGTCGGCTCTACGAGCAGTACTTC. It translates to CASSQGRLYEQYF.

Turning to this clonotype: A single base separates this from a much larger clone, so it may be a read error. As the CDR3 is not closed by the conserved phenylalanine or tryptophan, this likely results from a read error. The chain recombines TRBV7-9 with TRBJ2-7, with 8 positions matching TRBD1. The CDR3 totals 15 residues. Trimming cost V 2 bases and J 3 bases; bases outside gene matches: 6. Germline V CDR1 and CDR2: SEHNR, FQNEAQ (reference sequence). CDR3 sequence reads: CASSLPGQVIYEQYY. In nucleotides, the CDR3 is TGTGCCAGCAGCTTACCGGGACAGGTTATCTACGAGCAGTACTAC.

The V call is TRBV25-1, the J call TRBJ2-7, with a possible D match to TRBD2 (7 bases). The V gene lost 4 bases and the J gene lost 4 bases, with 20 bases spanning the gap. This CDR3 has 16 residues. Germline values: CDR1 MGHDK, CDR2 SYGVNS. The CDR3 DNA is TGTGCCAGCAGTGTACTCAGAACGGGGGGCTTTTACGAGCAGTACGTC. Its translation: CASSVLRTGGFYEQYV.

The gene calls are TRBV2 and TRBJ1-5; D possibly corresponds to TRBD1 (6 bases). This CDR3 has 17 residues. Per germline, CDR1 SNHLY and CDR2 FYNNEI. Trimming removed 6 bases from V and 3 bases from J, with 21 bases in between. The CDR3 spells CASSFNRAPSTNQPQHF. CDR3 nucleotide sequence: TGTGCCAGCAGCTTTAACAGGGCGCCGTCCACCAATCAGCCCCAGCATTTT.

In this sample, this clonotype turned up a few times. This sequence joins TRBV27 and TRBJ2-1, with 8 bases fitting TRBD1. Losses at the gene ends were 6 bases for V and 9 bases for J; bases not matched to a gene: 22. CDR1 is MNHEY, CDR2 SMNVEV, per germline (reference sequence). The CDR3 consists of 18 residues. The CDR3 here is CASSYHSTGAWARGEQFF. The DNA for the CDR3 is TGTGCCAGCAGCTACCATTCGACAGGGGCCTGGGCCCGGGGTGAGCAGTTCTTC.

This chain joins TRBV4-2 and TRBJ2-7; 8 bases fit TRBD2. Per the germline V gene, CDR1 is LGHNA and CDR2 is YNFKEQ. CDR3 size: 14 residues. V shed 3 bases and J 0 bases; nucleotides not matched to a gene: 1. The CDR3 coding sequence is TGTGCCAGCAGCCATAGCGGGGCCTCCTACGAGCAGTACTTC. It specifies CASSHSGASYEQYF.

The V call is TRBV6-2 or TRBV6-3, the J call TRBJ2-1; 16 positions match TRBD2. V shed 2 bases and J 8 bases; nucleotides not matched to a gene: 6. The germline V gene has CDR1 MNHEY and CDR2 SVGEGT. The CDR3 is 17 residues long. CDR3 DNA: TGTGCCAGCAGTTACACGGGACTAGCGGGGGGGATCGATGAGCAGTTCTTC. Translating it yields CASSYTGLAGGIDEQFF.

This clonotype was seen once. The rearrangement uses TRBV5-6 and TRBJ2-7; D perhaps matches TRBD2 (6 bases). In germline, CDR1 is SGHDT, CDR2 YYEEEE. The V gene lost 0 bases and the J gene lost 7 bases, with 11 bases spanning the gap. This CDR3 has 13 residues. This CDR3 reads CASSLGSGREQYF. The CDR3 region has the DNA TGTGCCAGCAGCTTGGGGTCTGGGAGGGAGCAGTACTTC.

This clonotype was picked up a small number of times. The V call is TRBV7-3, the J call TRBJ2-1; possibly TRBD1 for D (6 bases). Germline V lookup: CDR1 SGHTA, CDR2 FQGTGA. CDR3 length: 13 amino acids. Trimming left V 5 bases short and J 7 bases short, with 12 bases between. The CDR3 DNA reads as TGTGCCAGCAGCGATTTCCAGGGGAATGAGCAGTTCTTC. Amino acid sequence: CASSDFQGNEQFF.

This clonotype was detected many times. The CDR3 is CASSLYLLGNQPQHF. Written as DNA, the CDR3 is TGTGCCAGCAGCTTGTACCTGTTGGGCAATCAGCCCCAGCATTTT. J is TRBJ1-5 and V is TRBV7-2, with D unresolved. V was pared by 3 bases and J by 2 bases, with 11 bases between. This CDR3 region has 15 residues. Germline V gene sequence: CDR1 SGHTA, CDR2 FQGNSA.

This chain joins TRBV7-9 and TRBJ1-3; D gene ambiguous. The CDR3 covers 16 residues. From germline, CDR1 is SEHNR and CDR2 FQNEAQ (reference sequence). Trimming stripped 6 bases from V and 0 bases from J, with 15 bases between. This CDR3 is CASSGLRYNSGNTIYF. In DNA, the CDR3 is TGTGCCAGCAGTGGCCTAAGGTACAACTCTGGAAACACCATATATTTT. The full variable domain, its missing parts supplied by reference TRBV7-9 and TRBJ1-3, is DTGVSQNPRHKITKRGQNVTFRCDPISEHNRLYWYRQTLGQGPEFLTYFQNEAQLEKSRLLSDRFSAERPKGSFSTLEIQRTEQGDSAMYLCASSGLRYNSGNTIYFGEGSWLTVV.

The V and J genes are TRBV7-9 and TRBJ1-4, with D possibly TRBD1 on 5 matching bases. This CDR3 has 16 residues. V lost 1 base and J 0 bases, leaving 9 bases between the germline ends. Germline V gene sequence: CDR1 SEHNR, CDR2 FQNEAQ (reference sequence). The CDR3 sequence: CASSLVQGATNEKLFF. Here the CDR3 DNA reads TGTGCCAGCAGCTTAGTTCAGGGAGCAACTAATGAAAAACTGTTTTTT.

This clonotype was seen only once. The DNA for the CDR3 is TGCGCCAGCAGCCGGGGTATGGGCACCGGGGAGCTGTTTTTT. It encodes CASSRGMGTGELFF. The chain carries TRBV4-1 and TRBJ2-2; no definite D call. Germline CDR1 MGHRA, CDR2 YSYEKL. The CDR3 contains 14 residues. The ends were cut back, 4 bases at V and 4 bases at J, with 10 bases in the middle.

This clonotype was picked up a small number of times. The CDR3 reads CASSLKPGTGDEKLFF. The CDR3 DNA is TGTGCCAGCAGTCTAAAGCCCGGGACAGGGGATGAAAAACTGTTTTTT. J is TRBJ1-4 and V is TRBV7-8; TRBD1 matches at 10 bases. Germline V gene lookup returns CDR1 SGHVS and CDR2 FQNEAQ. Germline trimming cut 6 bases from V and 6 bases from J; bases unmatched to any gene: 10. CDR3 length: 16 residues.